The rows below give T cell receptor beta chains drawn from one sample of a study of naive and memory T cell subsets. TCRdb re-called the UMI-ligation and nested PCR reads through MiXCR, storing one row per CDR3 protein. In the table there are about 85,000 distinct CDR3 sequences, 10% to 15% of which are singletons. The material sequenced was central memory CD4+ T cells from blood. The receptors here all came from a human donor in good health. Each CDR3 is given with its conserved first and last residue. A D gene is named only where the DNA matches it firmly. The size of a clone is reported for some rows only, either as once, few or many, or as a class for expanded clones.

len	v_gene	d_gene	abundance	j_gene	CDR3nt	CDR3aa
19	TRBV5-8	.	.	TRBJ2-6	TGTGCCAGCAGCTTGGTAGGCAGGGCGAGAACCTCTGGGGCCAACGTCCTGACTTTC	CASSLVGRARTSGANVLTF
12	TRBV6-1	.	.	TRBJ1-3	TGTGCCGTTCGGAATTATGGAAACACCATATATTTT	CAVRNYGNTIYF
17	TRBV6-5	.	few	TRBJ2-2	TGTGCCAGCAGTTTCTCATTAAGGGGAACGAACACCGGGGAGCTGTTTTTT	CASSFSLRGTNTGELFF
15	TRBV29-1	TRBD2	few	TRBJ2-3	TGCAGCGTTGAAGATGGGGGGGAAGTCACAGATACGCAGTATTTT	CSVEDGGEVTDTQYF
15	TRBV20-1	TRBD2	few	TRBJ2-3	TGCAGTCCCACCCTTACCTCGCGGGGGTCAGATACGCAGTATTTT	CSPTLTSRGSDTQYF
18	TRBV9	TRBD2	.	TRBJ2-5	TGTGCCAGCAGCGTCGGGGCTAGCGGGAACCGCGGCCAAGAGACCCAGTACTTC	CASSVGASGNRGQETQYF
14	TRBV9	.	.	TRBJ2-1	TGTGCCAGCAGCACACGGGTAGGGGGCAATGAGCAGTTCTTC	CASSTRVGGNEQFF
14	TRBV20-1	TRBD1	.	TRBJ1-6	TGCAGTGCTAGAGTACAGGGGGCCGAGTCACCCCTCCACTTT	CSARVQGAESPLHF
12	TRBV12-3/TRBV12-4	.	many	TRBJ2-3	TGTGCCAGCAGCACTAGCACAGATACGCAGTATTTT	CASSTSTDTQYF
13	TRBV3-1	.	few	TRBJ2-3	TGTGCCAGCTCTCAGCAAAACACAGATACGCAGTATTTT	CASSQQNTDTQYF
17	TRBV5-1	.	many	TRBJ2-7	TGCGCCAGCAGCAGCGCGGGGGCAGGACAGGGTTTGCGCGAGCAGTACTTC	CASSSAGAGQGLREQYF
14	TRBV27	.	.	TRBJ2-5	TGTGCCAGCAGTCTACTCGGGTGGGGAGAGACCCAGTACTTC	CASSLLGWGETQYF
16	TRBV27	TRBD2	many	TRBJ2-7	TGTGCCAGCAGTTTATTACTAGCGGGAGGGCCCCACGAGCAGTACTTC	CASSLLLAGGPHEQYF
16	TRBV15	TRBD1	many	TRBJ2-7	TGTGCCACCAGCAGAGATAGAAGACAGGGACACGACGAGCAGTACTTC	CATSRDRRQGHDEQYF
16	TRBV7-2	.	many	TRBJ2-2	TGTGCCAGCAGCTTAGCTGGGGTTTTTGTGGCCGGGGAGCTGTTTTTT	CASSLAGVFVAGELFF
13	TRBV28	TRBD1	few	TRBJ1-2	TGTGCCAGCAGTGGACAGGCCGCACGGGGCTACACCTTC	CASSGQAARGYTF
13	TRBV6-1	.	few	TRBJ2-3	TGTGCCAGCAGTCCGGGGCGCACAGATACGCAGTATTTT	CASSPGRTDTQYF
15	TRBV7-8	TRBD1	few	TRBJ2-7	TGTGCCAGCAGCCTCCGACAGGGAAGCCACTACGAGCAGTACTTC	CASSLRQGSHYEQYF
14	TRBV12-3/TRBV12-4	.	few	TRBJ2-1	TGTGCCAGCAGTTCCCTTGGGCCTCACGATGAGCAGTTCTTC	CASSSLGPHDEQFF
13	TRBV10-3	.	few	TRBJ1-5	TGTGCCATCAGTGGGTCCGACAATCAGCCCCAGCATTTT	CAISGSDNQPQHF
14	TRBV21-1	.	.	TRBJ2-7	TGTGCCAGCAGCAAATCCAGCGACTCCTACGAGCAGTACTTC	CASSKSSDSYEQYF
15	TRBV28	TRBD1	few	TRBJ2-5	TGTGCCAGCAGCAAGGGACAGGGGGCCCAAGAGACCCAGTACTTC	CASSKGQGAQETQYF
16	TRBV4-1	TRBD1	.	TRBJ2-7	TGCGCCAGCAGCCAAAATTATGGGACAGACCTCTACGAGCAGTACTTC	CASSQNYGTDLYEQYF
14	TRBV7-3	TRBD2	few	TRBJ2-7	TGTGCCAGCAGCTCTGCCGGGACTACTTCCGAGCAGTACTTC	CASSSAGTTSEQYF
13	TRBV19	.	many	TRBJ2-3	TGTGCCAGTAGTATAACAGTGACAGATACGCAGTATTTT	CASSITVTDTQYF
15	TRBV18	TRBD1	.	TRBJ1-1	TGTGCCAGCTCACGGGGGGGGACAGTGAACACTGAAGCTTTCTTT	CASSRGGTVNTEAFF
16	TRBV20-1	TRBD2	few	TRBJ2-1	TGCAGTGCCACTGACGGGACTAGCGGAACATACAATGAGCAGTTCTTC	CSATDGTSGTYNEQFF
12	TRBV10-3	.	.	TRBJ2-1	TGTGCCATCAGTGACCGATCTGAGGGGCAGTTCTTC	CAISDRSEGQFF
13	TRBV29-1	TRBD1	few	TRBJ2-3	TGCAGCGGGACAGGGGTGGTGTCAGATACGCAGTATTTT	CSGTGVVSDTQYF